This T cell receptor (beta chain) was captured in a study of blood T cell repertoires in COVID-19. This CDR3 region has 15 residues. Losses at the gene ends were 4 bases for V and 4 bases for J; bases not matched to a gene: 8. Germline CDR1 and CDR2: SGDLS and YYNGEE. Generated by immunoSEQ multiplex PCR, the TCRdb table keeps only in-frame clones and is missing some. The sample includes around 99,000 clones, around 82% of them seen just once. The chain couples TRBV9 to TRBJ2-7; 10 bases match TRBD1. The specimen sequenced was peripheral blood. This TCR derives from a human donor in a cohort sampled during active or convalescent COVID-19. The CDR3 loop is CASSRTGDRGYEQYF. The DNA of the CDR3 is TGTGCCAGCAGCAGAACGGGGGACAGGGGTTACGAGCAGTACTTC.